These T cell receptor beta chains were read from a single sample in a study of shared clonotypes between healthy human individuals. TCRdb's copy holds only in-frame clones and misses some; the assay was immunoSEQ multiplex PCR. This table holds 2 million to 2.5 million clones, roughly 92% found once. Material: naive CD4+ T cells from PBMCs. The receptor source for this set is a man between 18 and 35 years old in good health. Some clones in this sample may be carry-over from other donors' samples. CDR3s include the opening cysteine and the closing phenylalanine or tryptophan. The order of the fields is CDR3 DNA, CDR3 protein, J gene, V gene, D gene, clone size. D genes are given only for firm matches. Size values are once, few and many counts, or a class for expanded clones, and some rows have none.

TGTGCCAGCAAACGATGGCAGTCTGAAGCTTTCTTT | CASKRWQSEAFF | TRBJ1-1 | TRBV28 | . | once
TGTGCCAGCAGTTACAAAGCCGGGGCGGGGGCCAACGTCCTGACTTTC | CASSYKAGAGANVLTF | TRBJ2-6 | TRBV6-5 | . | .
TGTGCCAGCAGCTTAGCGCTGGGACAGGGAGAAGAGACCCAGTACTTC | CASSLALGQGEETQYF | TRBJ2-5 | TRBV7-6 | TRBD1 | .
TGTGCCAACAATACCGGGACAGGGAACTACAATGAGCAGTTCTTC | CANNTGTGNYNEQFF | TRBJ2-1 | TRBV2 | TRBD1 | once
TGTGCCAGCTCTTACGGGCTCAGCTCCTACGAGCAGTACTTC | CASSYGLSSYEQYF | TRBJ2-7 | TRBV6-1 | . | .
TGCGCCAGCAGTGAGTCGATAGAGTGGAACACTGAAGCTTTCTTT | CASSESIEWNTEAFF | TRBJ1-1 | TRBV10-2 | . | few
TGTGCCACCAGCAGAGTTGAGCTAGTTGGCCGAACCCGCACAGATACGCAGTATTTT | CATSRVELVGRTRTDTQYF | TRBJ2-3 | TRBV15 | . | .
TGTGCCAGCGGGACTAGCGGAGAACTCCAAGAGACCCAGTACTTC | CASGTSGELQETQYF | TRBJ2-5 | TRBV28 | TRBD2 | .
TGCGCCAGCAGTCGGGGGAGCGGGAGCTACGAGCAGTACTTC | CASSRGSGSYEQYF | TRBJ2-7 | TRBV10-1 | TRBD2 | .
TGTGCCAGCTGGGGTAGGGTGAGAACTGAAGCTTTCTTT | CASWGRVRTEAFF | TRBJ1-1 | TRBV6-5 | . | .
TGCAGCGTTGAAGATCGGCAGGGCAGGGGGCTCGAAAAACTGTTTTTT | CSVEDRQGRGLEKLFF | TRBJ1-4 | TRBV29-1 | TRBD1 | .
TGCGCCAGCAGTCGGACAACTCTCGGGGCTGGAAACACCATATATTTT | CASSRTTLGAGNTIYF | TRBJ1-3 | TRBV5-1 | . | .
TGTGCCAGCAGCTTGGGACTAGCTCCCGATGAGCAGTTCTTC | CASSLGLAPDEQFF | TRBJ2-1 | TRBV5-6 | TRBD2 | .
TGTGCCAGCACCATAGGAGCAGATACGCAGTATTTT | CASTIGADTQYF | TRBJ2-3 | TRBV7-9 | . | .
TGTGCCAGCAGCTTAGCGGGAGCGGCGGGGACAGATACGCAGTATTTT | CASSLAGAAGTDTQYF | TRBJ2-3 | TRBV5-4 | TRBD2 | .
TGCAGTGCGGATGCAAGAGGCGAGCAGTACTTC | CSADARGEQYF | TRBJ2-7 | TRBV20-1 | . | .
TGTGCCAGCAGCCCACCCGGGCAGGGGGCTGGCTACACCTTC | CASSPPGQGAGYTF | TRBJ1-2 | TRBV7-9 | TRBD1 | .
TGTGCCAGCTCACCAAAGGACAGCCTTAATGAAAAACTGTTTTTT | CASSPKDSLNEKLFF | TRBJ1-4 | TRBV18 | . | .
TGTGCCAGCCGGGCCCAGGGGGGGAGCACTGAAGCTTTCTTT | CASRAQGGSTEAFF | TRBJ1-1 | TRBV6-4 | TRBD1 | .
TGTGCCAGCATTCGACAGTTGAACACTGAAGCTTTCTTT | CASIRQLNTEAFF | TRBJ1-1 | TRBV6-1 | . | .
TGTGCCAGCAGCTCAAGGACTAGCCCGAACACCGGGGAGCTGTTTTTT | CASSSRTSPNTGELFF | TRBJ2-2 | TRBV5-4 | TRBD2 | once
TGTGCCAGCAGCGCAGGGACTAGCGGGAGTATTCAGGAGACCCAGTACTTC | CASSAGTSGSIQETQYF | TRBJ2-5 | TRBV9 | TRBD2 | .
TGTGCCACCAGCAGGGCACGGGACACCCTTTACGAGCAGTACTTC | CATSRARDTLYEQYF | TRBJ2-7 | TRBV15 | . | .
TGTGCCAGCAGTTACTCGGGGATCTACGAGCAGTACTTC | CASSYSGIYEQYF | TRBJ2-7 | TRBV6-5 | . | .
TGTGCCAGCAGTTTCGTGCCCAGGAATCAGCCCCAGCATTTT | CASSFVPRNQPQHF | TRBJ1-5 | TRBV28 | . | .